This T cell receptor beta chain was captured by sequencing in a study of blood T cell repertoires in COVID-19. Study-level information: Some COVID-19 samples were acute and others convalescent; all came from the United States, Italy and Spain.

The CDR3 has 16 amino acids. Germline V lookup: CDR1 LGHNT, CDR2 FRNRAP. V lost 3 bases to trimming and J lost 0 bases, with 12 bases between them. The method was immunoSEQ multiplex PCR; TCRdb's version includes in-frame clones alone and lacks a portion of them. The sample includes some 200,000 clones, 75% to 90% of them seen just once. Resolution of symptoms, clearance, or two negative PCRs was present in recovered Cohort 3 donors. The sequence was collected from a woman under 30 who had recovered from COVID-19. The sample comprised PBMCs or T cells enriched from blood (not recorded which). The chain links TRBV12-5 to TRBJ1-3; no reliable D call. The CDR3 loop reads CASGFGGFHSGNTIYF. The DNA for the CDR3 is TGTGCTAGTGGTTTTGGAGGGTTCCACTCTGGAAACACCATATATTTT. Using reference TRBV12-5 and TRBJ1-3 for the parts outside the CDR3, the full variable domain is DARVTQTPRHKVTEMGQEVTMRCQPILGHNTVFWYRQTMMQGLELLAYFRNRAPLDDSGMPKDRFSAEMPDATLATLKIQPSEPRDSAVYFCASGFGGFHSGNTIYFGEGSWLTVV.